This T cell receptor beta chain emerged from a study of spatial heterogeneity in lung cancer. Study outcomes and limitations: Ubiquitous, expanded tumor-derived TCRs were more frequently observed in blood at resection than at follow-up.

Stated time point: sample taken at primary tumor resection. Extraction of whole RNA from tumor, nontumor lung or frozen PBMC preceded unsorted sequencing. A total of approximately 75 untreated early-stage non-small cell lung cancer patients served as donors. In TCRdb, the 5' RACE reads were re-called with MiXCR into one record per CDR3 protein. The sample yields a few thousand distinct CDR3 sequences, 16% seen once. This clonotype was detected ten times or more. Antigen: not known. V lost 4 bases and J lost 1, with 14 bases in between. This CDR3 is 15 amino acids long. Germline loops: CDR1 SGHRS, CDR2 YFSETQ.

This sample comprised PBMCs, obtained at surgery. V gene TRBV5-1 combines with J gene TRBJ1-1; D may be TRBD1 (5 bases). This TCR was sampled from a male donor with early-stage non-small cell lung cancer. The CDR3 DNA is TGCGCCAGCAGCCGAACGGACGGGACGAACACTGAAGCTTTCTTT. It codes for CASSRTDGTNTEAFF.